A single sample is the source of the 25 T cell receptor beta chains below, sequenced in a study of early T cells in non-severe SARS-CoV-2 infection. Each CDR3 protein gets one entry after TCRdb re-called the 5' RACE reads with MiXCR. This table has more than 50,000 distinct CDR3 sequences, under 15% appearing once. This specimen was whole blood, taken at baseline. Every receptor here comes from an adult who was a healthcare worker with PCR-confirmed SARS-CoV-2 infection or an uninfected control (not recorded which).

The table lists this clonotype with a few counts. V and J are TRBV20-1 and TRBJ1-4; 9 bases are a match to TRBD1. CDR3 size: 14 residues. Germline lookup yields CDR1 DFQATT and CDR2 SNEGSKA (reference sequence). Trimming at V came to 7 bases and at J to 6 bases, leaving 9 bases not matched to a gene. CDR3 protein: CSGTRGQGDEKLFF. As DNA, the CDR3 is TGCAGTGGCACGAGGGGACAGGGCGATGAAAAACTGTTTTTT.

V gene TRBV3-1 combines with J gene TRBJ2-3, with TRBD2 matching over 13 bases. The CDR3 loop spans 18 amino acids. Germline CDR1 reads LGHDT; CDR2 reads YNNKEL (reference sequence). The trim removed 2 bases at V and 1 base at J, leaving 6 bases unmatched. The CDR3 region is CASSQSRTSGGGTDTQYF. CDR3 DNA: TGTGCCAGCAGCCAATCTCGGACTAGCGGGGGTGGCACAGATACGCAGTATTTT.

This clonotype appeared many times. The CDR3 DNA reads TGTGCCAGCAGCTTGAAATTGGGGATTGCTAGCTCTGGGGCCAACGTCCTGACTTTC. Amino acid sequence: CASSLKLGIASSGANVLTF. The chain combines TRBV5-4 with TRBJ2-6, with D unclear. V was cut by 1 base and J by 0 bases, with 17 bases left in between. The CDR3 is 19 residues long. CDR1 is SGHNT, CDR2 YYREEE, per germline (reference sequence).

The chain recombines TRBV5-1 with TRBJ2-7; 10 bases line up with TRBD1. J was trimmed by 4 bases and V by 0 bases; bases with no gene match: 7. The length of the CDR3 is 16 residues. Germline CDR1 SGHRS, CDR2 YFSETQ. CDR3 sequence (DNA): TGCGCCAGCAGCTTGGAGGGACAGGGGCCCTGGTACGAGCAGTACTTC. Translation gives CASSLEGQGPWYEQYF.

This clonotype came up many times. The chain couples TRBV12-3 or TRBV12-4 to TRBJ2-7, with a tentative D call TRBD2 (6 bases). With 1 base removed from V and 2 bases from J, the gap between germline ends came to 12 bases. The CDR3 has 15 residues. The CDR3 DNA reads as TGTGCCAGCAGTTTAGTGGTAGGGGAGGCCTACGAGCAGTACTTC. It encodes CASSLVVGEAYEQYF.

This clonotype has only a few counts. The genes are TRBV4-3 and TRBJ2-3, with D unclear. The CDR3 consists of 17 residues. The ends were cut back, 0 bases at V and 0 bases at J, with 13 bases in the middle. The V gene's germline CDR1 is LGHNA and CDR2 YSLEER. The CDR3 DNA follows: TGCGCCAGCAGCCAAGATGGGCCCTTCTACAGCACAGATACGCAGTATTTT. As protein: CASSQDGPFYSTDTQYF.

This clonotype was seen more than once but under ten times. V is TRBV28 and J is TRBJ2-1; TRBD2 matches 9 bases. V gave up 10 bases and J gave up 6 bases; unmatched junction bases: 10. The CDR3 covers 14 residues. Germline CDR1 MDHEN, CDR2 SYDVKM. The CDR3 DNA follows: TGTGCCACGTCGAGCGGGGGGCCTATCAATGAGCAGTTCTTC. This gives the protein CATSSGGPINEQFF. Full variable domain (remainder filled in from reference TRBV28 and TRBJ2-1): DVKVTQSSRYLVKRTGEKVFLECVQDMDHENMFWYRQDPGLGLRLIYFSYDVKMKEKGDIPEGYSVSREKKERFSLILESASTNQTSMYLCATSSGGPINEQFFGPGTRLTVL.

CDR3 bases: TGTGCCAGCGGAACCTACGACGGAGAGCAGTTCTTC. It is translated as CASGTYDGEQFF. The chain links TRBV7-3 to TRBJ2-1; no reliable D call. CDR1 is SGHTA and CDR2 is FQGTGA in the germline V gene. The CDR3 spans 12 residues. V lost 8 bases and J 10 bases, leaving 15 bases between the germline ends.

This clonotype has more than one count but fewer than ten. A much larger clone lies a single base off, so this may be a read error. The CDR3 spells CASSLDTDTQYF. The CDR3 DNA follows: TGTGCCAGCAGCTTAGACACAGATACGCAGTATTTT. This chain uses TRBV7-2 with TRBJ2-3, with D unclear. There are 12 residues in the CDR3. V was cut by 1 base and J by 2 bases, with 1 base left in between. Germline lookup yields CDR1 SGHTA and CDR2 FQGNSA.

J is TRBJ1-1 and V is TRBV20-1; TRBD1 is a possible D gene (5 bases). The CDR3 loop spans 16 amino acids. The V end was cut by 5 bases, the J end by 4 bases, with 23 bases between. Germline V gives CDR1 DFQATT, CDR2 SNEGSKA (reference sequence). The CDR3 loop reads CSAPPVRGRMTTEAFF. In DNA, the CDR3 is TGCAGTGCTCCTCCAGTAAGGGGTCGAATGACCACTGAAGCTTTCTTT.

This clonotype was recorded a few times. This chain joins TRBV7-6 and TRBJ1-2; 7 bases agree with TRBD1. Germline V CDR1 and CDR2: SGHVS, FNYEAQ. This CDR3 has 15 residues. With 1 base clipped from V and 4 bases from J, the junction kept 6 bases outside the gene matches. The CDR3 sequence: CASSLGTTGVYGYTF. The CDR3 nucleotides are TGTGCCAGCAGCTTAGGGACTACAGGGGTCTATGGCTACACCTTC.

The chain carries TRBV5-1 and TRBJ1-2; 8 nucleotides align to TRBD1. Germline V gives CDR1 SGHRS, CDR2 YFSETQ. The CDR3 extends over 14 amino acids. Losses at the gene ends were 3 bases for V and 9 bases for J; bases not matched to a gene: 10. DNA for the CDR3: TGCGCCAGCAGCTCATCGGAGACAGGGGAGAGCTACACCTTC. The encoded protein is CASSSSETGESYTF.

The chain carries TRBV29-1 and TRBJ1-1; 7 bases fit TRBD1. CDR3 length: 13 amino acids. With V trimmed by 4 bases and J by 0 bases, 2 bases remained unmatched. The germline CDR1 and CDR2 sequences are SQVTM and ANQGSEA. The DNA for the CDR3 is TGCAGCGTTGTAGGACAGGTGAACACTGAAGCTTTCTTT. Protein: CSVVGQVNTEAFF.

The sample holds a few counts of this clonotype. V and J are TRBV6-5 and TRBJ2-5, with TRBD2 matching over 9 bases. The V segment lost 5 bases and the J segment 4 bases; nucleotides outside the gene matches: 5. Germline CDR1 reads MNHEY; CDR2 reads SVGAGI. The CDR3 length is 14 residues. CDR3 protein: CASSPPAGGETQYF. The CDR3 bases are TGTGCCAGCAGTCCGCCAGCGGGGGGAGAGACCCAGTACTTC.

This clonotype was observed many times. This chain uses TRBV30 with TRBJ1-4, with TRBD1 as a possible D gene (5 bases). The germline V gene has CDR1 GTSNPN and CDR2 SVGIG (reference sequence). V was trimmed by 4 bases and J by 3 bases, leaving 9 bases between them. CDR3 length equals 13 residues. The CDR3 DNA is TGTGCCTGGAAGGGGATGCCTAATGAAAAACTGTTTTTT. Protein product: CAWKGMPNEKLFF.

The rearrangement uses TRBV10-3 and TRBJ1-1; TRBD1 is a possible D gene (5 bases). V lost 4 bases to trimming and J lost 0 bases, with 12 bases between them. The germline gives CDR1 ENHRY, CDR2 SYGVKD. This CDR3 comprises 15 residues. Written as DNA, the CDR3 is TGTGCCATCAGTGCGCAAGGACAAATGAACACTGAAGCTTTCTTT. It translates to CAISAQGQMNTEAFF.

This sequence joins TRBV24-1 and TRBJ2-1; TRBD2 might be the D (5 bases). The V end was cut by 5 bases, the J end by 5 bases, with 18 bases between. In germline, CDR1 is KGHDR, CDR2 SFDVKD. There are 16 residues in the CDR3. The CDR3 DNA reads TGTGCCACCAGTGTTGTCAAGGACGGGGAAAACAATGAGCAGTTCTTC. Protein product: CATSVVKDGENNEQFF.

In this sample, this clonotype turned up a few times. The chain uses TRBV2 and TRBJ2-7; a weak D match, TRBD1 (6 bases). Trimming stripped 10 bases from V and 2 bases from J, with 12 bases between. CDR1 and CDR2 from the germline V gene are SNHLY and FYNNEI. CDR3 length equals 12 residues. The CDR3 is CATRRGTYEQYF. The CDR3 bases are TGTGCCACCCGCAGGGGCACCTACGAGCAGTACTTC. The whole variable domain, remainder taken from reference TRBV2 and TRBJ2-7, is EPEVTQTPSHQVTQMGQEVILRCVPISNHLYFYWYRQILGQKVEFLVSFYNNEISEKSEIFDDQFSVERPDGSNFTLKIRSTKLEDSAMYFCATRRGTYEQYFGPGTRLTVT.

J is TRBJ2-1 and V is TRBV11-2; 8 positions agree with TRBD1. Germline CDR1 reads SGHAT; CDR2 reads FQNNGV. The V segment lost 3 bases and the J segment 6 bases; nucleotides outside the gene matches: 1. The CDR3 contains 13 residues. The CDR3 sequence: CASSFTGGNEQFF. CDR3 bases: TGTGCCAGCAGCTTTACAGGGGGCAATGAGCAGTTCTTC. Filled out from reference TRBV11-2 and TRBJ2-1, the complete variable domain reads EAGVAQSPRYKIIEKRQSVAFWCNPISGHATLYWYQQILGQGPKLLIQFQNNGVVDDSQLPKDRFSAERLKGVDSTLKIQPAKLEDSAVYLCASSFTGGNEQFFGPGTRLTVL.

This clonotype was seen a few times. The rearrangement uses TRBV6-1 and TRBJ1-2; D possibly corresponds to TRBD1 (6 bases). The CDR3 loop spans 14 amino acids. V was clipped by 2 bases and J by 2 bases, with 9 bases between them. CDR1 and CDR2 (germline): MNHNS, SASEGT. CDR3 loop: CASSEKGQNYGYTF. CDR3 in DNA: TGTGCCAGCAGTGAAAAGGGACAAAACTATGGCTACACCTTC.

This clonotype was detected many times. This chain connects TRBV10-3 to TRBJ2-7; tentative D call: TRBD1 (5 bases). The germline CDR1 and CDR2 sequences are ENHRY and SYGVKD. V lost 11 bases and J lost 3, with 14 bases in between. The CDR3 runs to 12 residues. The CDR3 loop reads CASADTDYEQYF. The DNA of the CDR3 is TGTGCCTCCGCGGACACTGACTACGAGCAGTACTTC.

There are many counts of this clonotype. The V and J genes are TRBV6-1 and TRBJ1-3, with no clear D. V lost 8 bases and J lost 0, with 5 bases in between. Germline V gene data show CDR1 as MNHNS and CDR2 as SASEGT. The CDR3 length is 12 residues. CDR3 loop: CASAGSGNTIYF. CDR3 in DNA: TGTGCCAGCGCCGGCTCTGGAAACACCATATATTTT.

The CDR3 sequence is CASSAGTDGETQYF. In DNA form, the CDR3 reads TGTGCCAGCAGTGCAGGGACAGACGGAGAGACCCAGTACTTC. The chain couples TRBV12-3 or TRBV12-4 to TRBJ2-5; 7 bases line up with TRBD1. The CDR3 sequence is 14 residues long. V dropped 5 bases and J dropped 4; count of bases not matched to a gene: 7.

This clonotype occurred a few times. This chain connects TRBV5-1 to TRBJ1-2, with 9 bases identical to TRBD1. Germline loops: CDR1 SGHRS, CDR2 YFSETQ. The CDR3 has 15 residues. Losses at the gene ends were 4 bases for V and 4 bases for J; bases not matched to a gene: 8. CDR3 amino acids: CASSLGTGISYGYTF. The CDR3 bases are TGCGCCAGCAGCCTGGGGACAGGGATAAGCTATGGCTACACCTTC.

This clonotype was observed at least ten times. This chain links TRBV7-6 with TRBJ1-2, with 8 bases identical to TRBD1. With V trimmed by 5 bases and J by 0 bases, 8 bases remained unmatched. This CDR3 spans 16 amino acids. Germline V gives CDR1 SGHVS, CDR2 FNYEAQ. The CDR3 is CASSAGTGPSNYGYTF. CDR3 DNA: TGTGCCAGCAGCGCCGGGACAGGCCCATCTAACTATGGCTACACCTTC.